These 24 T cell receptor beta chains share one sample of origin, sequenced in a study of blood T cell repertoires in COVID-19. The assay was immunoSEQ multiplex PCR, and TCRdb's table has in-frame clones only and misses some. Here the sample spans around 15,000 clones, 80% to 90% being singletons. The specimen was peripheral blood. Receptors originate from a human donor in a cohort sampled during active COVID-19.

This sequence joins TRBV29-1 and TRBJ2-5; 7 bases line up with TRBD2. Germline-derived CDR1 and CDR2 are SQVTM and ANQGSEA. The J segment lost 1 base and the V segment lost 6 bases, leaving 14 bases of the junction unmatched. The length of the CDR3 is 16 residues. The CDR3 is CSVGDLSGRGQETQYF. The DNA for the CDR3 is TGCAGCGTCGGGGATTTGTCGGGGAGGGGCCAAGAGACCCAGTACTTC.

The chain uses TRBV9 and TRBJ1-1; no definite D call. The CDR3 runs to 13 residues. Germline CDR1 SGDLS, CDR2 YYNGEE. Deletions cut 1 base from V and 3 bases from J, with 7 bases between. The CDR3 DNA reads TGTGCCAGCAGCGTAACCGCGGACACTGAAGCTTTCTTT. As protein: CASSVTADTEAFF.

The chain couples TRBV2 to TRBJ1-6, with D possibly matching TRBD1 (5 bases). The CDR3 runs 14 residues. From germline, CDR1 is SNHLY and CDR2 FYNNEI. The V end lost 6 bases, the J end lost 5 bases, and 11 bases lay between the germline ends. CDR3 coding DNA: TGTGCCAGCAGGCAGGGTAGAAATAATTCACCCCTCCACTTT. Translating gives CASRQGRNNSPLHF.

The chain uses TRBV5-1 and TRBJ2-2; 7 bases are shared with TRBD1. CDR1 is SGHRS and CDR2 is YFSETQ in the germline V gene. The junction had 6 bases not matched to a gene; V was cut back by 4 bases and J by 3 bases. CDR3 length equals 15 residues. The CDR3 reads CASSRLTGDTGELFF. The CDR3 DNA is TGCGCCAGCAGCCGTTTAACAGGGGACACCGGGGAGCTGTTTTTT.

The gene calls are TRBV2 and TRBJ2-3; 9 nucleotides agree with TRBD2. After removal of 10 bases from V and 6 bases from J, the junction contained 11 bases not matched to a gene. This CDR3 is 14 amino acids long. CDR1 is SNHLY and CDR2 is FYNNEI in the germline V gene. The CDR3 region is CATASGAGGDTQYF. CDR3 in DNA: TGTGCCACCGCGTCGGGGGCGGGAGGGGATACGCAGTATTTT.

The V gene is TRBV28, the J gene TRBJ1-2; 8 positions match TRBD1. J gave up 7 bases and V 2 bases, and 6 bases lay outside the gene matches. Germline V gene lookup returns CDR1 MDHEN and CDR2 SYDVKM. The length of the CDR3 is 14 residues. The CDR3 here is CASSLQGAESGYTF. In DNA, the CDR3 is TGTGCCAGCAGTTTACAGGGGGCGGAGTCTGGCTACACCTTC.

The chain recombines TRBV11-2 with TRBJ2-7; the D gene is possibly TRBD1 (5 bases). The CDR3 contains 15 residues. The V and J ends lost 6 bases and 6 bases respectively, with 21 bases between them. Germline V lookup: CDR1 SGHAT, CDR2 FQNNGV. The CDR3 nucleotides read TGTGCCAGCAGGGGGAAATTGGACACCCGGGCCGAGCAGTACTTC. Protein sequence: CASRGKLDTRAEQYF. The variable domain in full, completed from reference TRBV11-2 and TRBJ2-7, reads EAGVAQSPRYKIIEKRQSVAFWCNPISGHATLYWYQQILGQGPKLLIQFQNNGVVDDSQLPKDRFSAERLKGVDSTLKIQPAKLEDSAVYLCASRGKLDTRAEQYFGPGTRLTVT.

This clone was recorded once. The V call is TRBV6-6, the J call TRBJ1-1, with D hard to call. CDR1 MNHNY and CDR2 SVGAGI come from the germline V gene (reference sequence). V lost 2 bases and J lost 7, with 8 bases in between. CDR3 length: 12 residues. CDR3 in amino acids: CASSYGQVEAFF. In DNA, the CDR3 is TGTGCCAGCAGTTACGGGCAGGTTGAAGCTTTCTTT.

This clone came up once. The chain uses TRBV9 and TRBJ2-1; D gene uncertain. CDR3 size: 15 residues. Germline assignment: CDR1 SGDLS and CDR2 YYNGEE. V was trimmed by 0 bases and J by 2 bases, leaving 9 bases between them. DNA of the CDR3: TGTGCCAGCAGCGTAGCCAGCGCCCCCTACAATGAGCAGTTCTTC. The encoded protein is CASSVASAPYNEQFF.

The V and J genes are TRBV7-3 and TRBJ2-5; 10 nucleotides line up with TRBD2. CDR1 and CDR2 from the germline V gene are SGHTA and FQGTGA. J gave up 3 bases and V 5 bases, and 6 bases lay outside the gene matches. The CDR3 consists of 15 residues. The CDR3 region is CASSGGTSVKETQYF. The CDR3 region has the DNA TGTGCCAGCAGCGGAGGGACTAGCGTAAAAGAGACCCAGTACTTC. Drawing the rest from reference TRBV7-3 and TRBJ2-5, the complete variable domain is GAGVSQTPSNKVTEKGKYVELRCDPISGHTALYWYRQSLGQGPEFLIYFQGTGAADDSGLPNDRFFAVRPEGSVSTLKIQRTERGDSAVYLCASSGGTSVKETQYFGPGTRLLVL.

This clone was observed a handful of times. The chain uses TRBV24-1 and TRBJ1-5; D possibly corresponds to TRBD1 (6 bases). The CDR3 length is 15 residues. Trimming left V 4 bases short and J 3 bases short, with 12 bases between. CDR1 KGHDR and CDR2 SFDVKD come from the germline V gene. The CDR3 DNA reads as TGTGCCACCAGTGACCCCACAGGGAACAATCAGCCCCAGCATTTT. Its protein is CATSDPTGNNQPQHF.

V is TRBV5-4 and J is TRBJ1-1; the D gene is possibly TRBD1 (6 bases). This CDR3 has 14 amino acids. Germline CDR1 and CDR2: SGHNT and YYREEE (reference sequence). V dropped 0 bases and J dropped 1 base, with 7 bases sitting between them. DNA for the CDR3: TGTGCCAGCAGCTTGGCCAGGGGGAACACTGAAGCTTTCTTT. Its translation: CASSLARGNTEAFF.

The chain has TRBV27 and TRBJ2-7, with D tentatively TRBD1 (6 bases). The CDR3 is 13 amino acids. Trimming removed 5 bases from V and 8 bases from J, with 16 bases in between. In germline, CDR1 is MNHEY, CDR2 SMNVEV (reference sequence). The CDR3 is CASSPSFWGQQYF. DNA for the CDR3: TGTGCCAGCAGTCCGTCTTTTTGGGGGCAGCAGTACTTC.

The genes are TRBV7-8 and TRBJ2-3; 7 nucleotides match TRBD1. Germline V CDR1 and CDR2: SGHVS, FQNEAQ. V was pared by 4 bases and J by 2 bases, with 6 bases of the junction left unmatched. The CDR3 sequence is 15 residues long. CDR3 bases: TGTGCCAGCAGCTCTATGGGGACAGTCACAGATACGCAGTATTTT. It is translated as CASSSMGTVTDTQYF.

The rearrangement links TRBV6-4 to TRBJ1-2; a weak D match, TRBD1 (5 bases). This CDR3 has 16 residues. V was cut by 2 bases and J by 4 bases, with 17 bases left in between. CDR1 is MRHNA and CDR2 is SNTAGT in the germline V gene. DNA for the CDR3: TGTGCCAGCAGTGACGGCGACAGCATCAGCCCCTATGGCTACACCTTC. Amino acids: CASSDGDSISPYGYTF.

In its sample, this clone was seen once. The chain combines TRBV5-4 with TRBJ2-7; 8 bases fit TRBD2. Germline values: CDR1 SGHNT, CDR2 YYREEE (reference sequence). The CDR3 covers 17 residues. With V trimmed by 0 bases and J by 2 bases, 10 bases remained unmatched. The DNA for the CDR3 is TGTGCCAGCAGCTTGGGTCTTGGCGGGGGGCCGCCCTACGAGCAGTACTTC. Its translation is CASSLGLGGGPPYEQYF.

The V and J genes are TRBV5-4 and TRBJ2-7; TRBD1 agrees at 10 bases. This CDR3 is 14 amino acids long. CDR1 and CDR2 (germline): SGHNT, YYREEE (reference sequence). The V segment lost 4 bases and the J segment 3 bases; nucleotides outside the gene matches: 4. Here the CDR3 DNA reads TGTGCCAGCAGCGCAGGGACAGGGGACTACGAGCAGTACTTC. Translating it yields CASSAGTGDYEQYF.

V usage is TRBV7-2 and J usage is TRBJ2-7; TRBD1 matches at 8 bases. Germline assignment: CDR1 SGHTA and CDR2 FQGNSA. Trimming took 3 bases from V and 6 from J; bases not matched to a gene: 10. The CDR3 totals 15 residues. In DNA form, the CDR3 reads TGTGCCAGCAGCTTTCTGTCCGTGACAGGGGTCGAGCAGTACTTC. Its translation: CASSFLSVTGVEQYF.

This chain connects TRBV7-9 to TRBJ2-1; D is unclear. The CDR3 is made up of 13 amino acids. With 2 bases removed from V and 7 bases from J, the gap between germline ends came to 9 bases. Germline CDR1 is SEHNR and CDR2 is FQNEAQ (reference sequence). The chain's CDR3 is CASSLPTFNEQFF. Here the CDR3 DNA reads TGTGCCAGCAGCTTACCGACTTTTAATGAGCAGTTCTTC. The variable domain in full, with the rest retrieved from reference TRBV7-9 and TRBJ2-1, is DTGVSQNPRHKITKRGQNVTFRCDPISEHNRLYWYRQTLGQGPEFLTYFQNEAQLEKSRLLSDRFSAERPKGSFSTLEIQRTEQGDSAMYLCASSLPTFNEQFFGPGTRLTVL.

The rearrangement uses TRBV28 and TRBJ2-1, with a weak D call TRBD2 (7 bases). The CDR3 is 17 amino acids. V dropped 3 bases and J dropped 0 bases, with 15 bases sitting between them. Germline-derived CDR1 and CDR2 are MDHEN and SYDVKM. The CDR3 nucleotides are TGTGCCAGCAGTTTTGATTTGGCGGGGGCCTCCTACAATGAGCAGTTCTTC. This codes for CASSFDLAGASYNEQFF.

The V gene is TRBV28, the J gene TRBJ2-7; 9 bases are shared with TRBD1. CDR1 is MDHEN and CDR2 is SYDVKM in the germline V gene. This CDR3 contains 14 residues. V dropped 8 bases and J dropped 3; count of bases not matched to a gene: 8. The CDR3 nucleotides are TGTGCCAGCGGGAAAACAGGGGGCAACTACGAGCAGTACTTC. This codes for CASGKTGGNYEQYF. Drawing the rest from reference TRBV28 and TRBJ2-7, the complete variable domain is DVKVTQSSRYLVKRTGEKVFLECVQDMDHENMFWYRQDPGLGLRLIYFSYDVKMKEKGDIPEGYSVSREKKERFSLILESASTNQTSMYLCASGKTGGNYEQYFGPGTRLTVT.

This clone was detected only once. This chain joins TRBV27 and TRBJ2-5; 7 bases agree with TRBD2. From germline, CDR1 is MNHEY and CDR2 SMNVEV (reference sequence). The CDR3 is 14 amino acids. V shed 5 bases and J 5 bases; nucleotides not matched to a gene: 8. CDR3 sequence reads: CASSRTSPQETQYF. CDR3 bases: TGTGCCAGCAGTAGGACTAGTCCCCAGGAGACCCAGTACTTC.

This sequence joins TRBV5-1 and TRBJ2-3; TRBD1 matches 8 bases. The V gene end was trimmed by 0 bases and the J gene end by 3 bases; junction bases not matched to a gene: 9. The CDR3 covers 17 residues. CDR1 and CDR2 from the germline V gene are SGHRS and YFSETQ. The CDR3 sequence: CASSLAGGAGFTDTQYF. CDR3 in DNA: TGCGCCAGCAGCTTGGCAGGGGGCGCGGGATTTACAGATACGCAGTATTTT.

V gene TRBV6-1 combines with J gene TRBJ1-2, with TRBD1 matching over 9 bases. Germline assignment: CDR1 MNHNS and CDR2 SASEGT. V gave up 3 bases and J gave up 4 bases; unmatched junction bases: 12. The CDR3 extends over 17 amino acids. For the CDR3, the DNA is TGTGCCAGCAGTGACGGGACAGGGATGGGGATCCTCTATGGCTACACCTTC. This encodes CASSDGTGMGILYGYTF.